This note documents a single T cell receptor (beta chain) sequence. Its antigen is as yet unknown. The TCR beta cDNA libraries carried unique molecular identifiers. Roughly 470,000 cDNA molecules came from roughly 1 to 10 million T cells. TCRdb reanalysed the PCR reads using MiXCR and keeps one entry per CDR3 protein. Of a few hundred thousand distinct CDR3 sequences in the sample, about a third are singletons; the top ten hold 13%. This sample stems from a study of post-analysis software for immune sequencing data. Findings and limits, study-wide: TRBV5-6, TRBV5-1 and TRBV20-1 were among 4 or 5 TRBV segments more frequent in patients than controls. Patients with multiple sclerosis recorded significantly lower normalized Chao1 diversity than controls, the study found.

Germline V gives CDR1 MNHNS, CDR2 SASEGT. V was pared by 5 bases and J by 2 bases, with 6 bases of the junction left unmatched. This CDR3 spans 14 amino acids. Sequenced input: blood. This clonotype was sampled from a girl aged 5 to 17 with multiple sclerosis. The rearrangement joins TRBV6-1 to TRBJ2-7, with 7 bases aligning to TRBD2. The CDR3 DNA sequence: TGTGCCAGCAGTCGCGAGAGCGGGGCCTACGAGCAGTACTTC. This encodes CASSRESGAYEQYF.